This T cell receptor (beta chain) was sequenced for a study of T cell responses to AZD1222 COVID-19 vaccine. General observations from the study: Only a handful of AZD1222 recipients, six or seven in all, had baseline seropositivity.

Details on this clone: Antigen specificity is unknown.

Germline V gives CDR1 SGDLS, CDR2 YYNGEE. CDR3 length equals 14 residues. Trimming pared 4 bases from V and 1 base from J, leaving 11 bases between. TCRdb keeps only in-frame clones here, not all; method: immunoSEQ multiplex PCR. Found here are about 130,000 clones, roughly nine tenths of them singletons; the top ten hold around a tenth. Specimen: peripheral blood, collected 28 days after the second AZD1222 dose. The source of this sequence is an adult who received the AZD1222 COVID-19 vaccine. The rearrangement joins TRBV9 to TRBJ2-5, with a tentative D call TRBD1 (6 bases). In nucleotides, the CDR3 is TGTGCCAGCAGCCCCCAGGGGTTCCAAGAGACCCAGTACTTC. Its protein is CASSPQGFQETQYF.